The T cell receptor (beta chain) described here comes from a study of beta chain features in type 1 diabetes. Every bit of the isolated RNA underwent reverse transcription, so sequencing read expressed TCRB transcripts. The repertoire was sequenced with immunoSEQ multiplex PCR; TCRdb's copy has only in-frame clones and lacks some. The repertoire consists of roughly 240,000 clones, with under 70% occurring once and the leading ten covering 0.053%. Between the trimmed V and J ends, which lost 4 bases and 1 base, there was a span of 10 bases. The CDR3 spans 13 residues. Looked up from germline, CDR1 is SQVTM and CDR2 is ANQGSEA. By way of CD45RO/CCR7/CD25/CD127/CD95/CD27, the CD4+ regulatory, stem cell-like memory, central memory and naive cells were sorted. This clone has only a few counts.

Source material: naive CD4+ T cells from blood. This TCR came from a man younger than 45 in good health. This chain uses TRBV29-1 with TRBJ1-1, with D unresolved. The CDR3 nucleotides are TGCAGCGTTGCCTCAGCGGGGAACACTGAAGCTTTCTTT. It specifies CSVASAGNTEAFF.